A single sample is the source of the 12 T cell receptor beta chains below, sequenced in a study of blood T cell repertoires in COVID-19. This table comes from immunoSEQ multiplex PCR, and its TCRdb copy is limited to in-frame clones, with some not included. The sample contains some 200,000 clones, more than 80% of which appear only once. Sequenced sample: peripheral blood. All receptors come from a woman at least 80 years old with COVID-19, enrolled during active disease.

The rearrangement joins TRBV2 to TRBJ1-2; D unresolved. Germline CDR1 reads SNHLY; CDR2 reads FYNNEI. V lost 4 bases and J lost 3, with 12 bases in between. The CDR3 has 14 residues. The CDR3 nucleotides read TGTGCCAGCAGTGCCCCACTGGAGTACTATGGCTACACCTTC. The encoded protein is CASSAPLEYYGYTF.

The V call is TRBV5-4, the J call TRBJ1-2; 7 bases match TRBD1. The ends lost 4 bases at V and 5 bases at J; junction bases unmatched: 8. CDR1 is SGHNT and CDR2 is YYREEE in the germline V gene (reference sequence). CDR3 length equals 14 residues. This CDR3 reads CASSREGAGYGYTF. The CDR3, as DNA: TGTGCCAGCAGCCGAGAGGGGGCGGGGTATGGCTACACCTTC.

Here the CDR3 reads CASSSTTGYSSGANVLTF. As DNA, the CDR3 is TGCGCCAGCAGCTCCACTACAGGGTACTCTTCTGGGGCCAACGTCCTGACTTTC. This chain joins TRBV5-1 and TRBJ2-6, with a weak D call TRBD1 (6 bases). Germline values: CDR1 SGHRS, CDR2 YFSETQ. The germline V and J ends were trimmed by 3 bases and 1 base, with 17 bases remaining between them. CDR3 length: 18 amino acids.

The rearrangement uses TRBV2 and TRBJ1-2; D may be TRBD1 (5 bases). Germline V gene lookup returns CDR1 SNHLY and CDR2 FYNNEI. This CDR3 has 14 residues. V was pared by 2 bases and J by 2 bases, with 9 bases between. This chain's CDR3 is CASSEPAGNYGYTF. The CDR3 bases are TGTGCCAGCAGTGAACCCGCAGGGAACTATGGCTACACCTTC.

V and J are TRBV25-1 and TRBJ1-4; 9 bases are a match to TRBD1. The V gene's germline CDR1 is MGHDK and CDR2 SYGVNS. J gave up 7 bases and V 6 bases, and 3 bases lay outside the gene matches. The CDR3 contains 13 residues. The CDR3 DNA follows: TGTGCCAGCAGACAGGGGGCGGTTGAAAAACTGTTTTTT. Its translation is CASRQGAVEKLFF.

This clone was picked up one time. This sequence joins TRBV24-1 and TRBJ2-2; 8 bases align to TRBD1. The V gene's germline CDR1 is KGHDR and CDR2 SFDVKD. The CDR3 consists of 17 residues. V dropped 5 bases and J dropped 2; count of bases not matched to a gene: 9. In nucleotides, the CDR3 is TGTGCCACCAGTGCCAAACCCGGGACAGGTAACACCGGGGAGCTGTTTTTT. It translates to CATSAKPGTGNTGELFF.

The V call is TRBV3-1 (or the pseudogene TRBV3-2), the J call TRBJ1-2, with TRBD1 identical over 12 bases. Trimming cost V 0 bases and J 1 base; bases outside gene matches: 6. From germline, CDR1 is LGHDT and CDR2 YNNKEL (reference sequence). CDR3 length: 18 residues. In DNA form, the CDR3 reads TGTGCCAGCAGCCAAGAACTCGGGACAGGGGGCGGTAACTATGGCTACACCTTC. Protein product: CASSQELGTGGGNYGYTF.

As to this clone: Within the sample, other DNA sequences also encode this same CDR3. The chain links TRBV10-2 to TRBJ1-2, with TRBD1 matching 11 bases. In germline, CDR1 is WSHSY, CDR2 SAAADI. This CDR3 has 14 amino acids. With 4 bases clipped from V and 4 bases from J, the junction kept 2 bases outside the gene matches. In DNA, the CDR3 is TGCGCCAGCAGTGTAGGACAGGGGGCCTATGGCTACACCTTC. It specifies CASSVGQGAYGYTF.

J is TRBJ2-1 and V is TRBV28; 9 bases are shared with TRBD1. The CDR3 has 15 amino acids. V lost 5 bases to trimming and J lost 6 bases; unmatched junction nucleotides: 8. The V gene's germline CDR1 is MDHEN and CDR2 SYDVKM. The DNA for the CDR3 is TGTGCCAGCAGTCCGGGACAGGGAAACAGCAATGAGCAGTTCTTC. This codes for CASSPGQGNSNEQFF.

The genes are TRBV3-1 (or the pseudogene TRBV3-2) and TRBJ1-4; 9 bases map to TRBD1. V lost 9 bases and J lost 8; bases outside the gene matches: 7. The CDR3 consists of 13 residues. Germline V gives CDR1 LGHDT, CDR2 YNNKEL (reference sequence). The CDR3 is CASGATGGEKLFF. The DNA for the CDR3 is TGTGCCAGTGGGGCCACAGGGGGCGAAAAACTGTTTTTT.

A note on this clone: Other DNA sequences in this specimen translate into the identical CDR3. V and J are TRBV5-1 and TRBJ1-1, with 8 bases lining up with TRBD1. The germline V gene encodes CDR1 SGHRS and CDR2 YFSETQ. Trimming cost V 2 bases and J 1 base; bases outside gene matches: 1. The CDR3 is made up of 14 amino acids. This chain's CDR3 is CASSLQGGNTEAFF. In DNA form, the CDR3 reads TGCGCCAGCAGCTTACAGGGGGGGAACACTGAAGCTTTCTTT.

This clone came up many times. The rearrangement links TRBV5-1 to TRBJ2-3; perhaps TRBD2 as D (6 bases). The V gene lost 2 bases and the J gene lost 0 bases, with 13 bases spanning the gap. Per the germline V gene, CDR1 is SGHRS and CDR2 is YFSETQ. The CDR3 spans 16 residues. The CDR3 is CASSFGGLTSTDTQYF. The CDR3 DNA follows: TGCGCCAGCAGCTTCGGGGGACTTACTAGCACAGATACGCAGTATTTT. The variable domain in full, completed from reference TRBV5-1 and TRBJ2-3, reads KAGVTQTPRYLIKTRGQQVTLSCSPISGHRSVSWYQQTPGQGLQFLFEYFSETQRNKGNFPGRFSGRQFSNSRSEMNVSTLELGDSALYLCASSFGGLTSTDTQYFGPGTRLTVL.